This T cell receptor beta chain was captured in a study of breast tumors, draining lymph nodes, adjacent tissues. This clonotype was seen many times. Its antigen remains unknown. The lymph nodes were axillary draining lymph nodes from breast cancer patients. V lost 0 bases, J lost 4 bases, and 10 bases lay in between. The germline V gene has CDR1 SGHTA and CDR2 FQGNSA. The length of the CDR3 is 15 residues. General study points: Compared with basal-like, luminal-like tumors shared significantly more repertoire with nontumor tissue. Most tumor T cells seemingly derive from lymph node, then expand in tumor. Tumor repertoires ranked between lymph nodes and nontumor tissue in diversity, with V and J gene preferences. The lymph node origin of tumor T cells was framed as consistent with a hypothesis, not demonstrated.

TCRdb fed the multiplex PCR reads into MiXCR, producing one record per CDR3 protein. The table has 250,000 or so distinct CDR3 sequences, 30% seen once. This clonotype was obtained from a female donor with breast cancer. Some clones in this sample may be carry-over from other donors' samples. The chain has TRBV7-2 and TRBJ2-1, with D possibly being TRBD2 (6 bases). The sample comprised axillary lymph node tissue. The CDR3 loop reads CASSLAGGTYNEQFF. Here the CDR3 DNA reads TGTGCCAGCAGCTTAGCGGGGGGAACTTACAATGAGCAGTTCTTC.